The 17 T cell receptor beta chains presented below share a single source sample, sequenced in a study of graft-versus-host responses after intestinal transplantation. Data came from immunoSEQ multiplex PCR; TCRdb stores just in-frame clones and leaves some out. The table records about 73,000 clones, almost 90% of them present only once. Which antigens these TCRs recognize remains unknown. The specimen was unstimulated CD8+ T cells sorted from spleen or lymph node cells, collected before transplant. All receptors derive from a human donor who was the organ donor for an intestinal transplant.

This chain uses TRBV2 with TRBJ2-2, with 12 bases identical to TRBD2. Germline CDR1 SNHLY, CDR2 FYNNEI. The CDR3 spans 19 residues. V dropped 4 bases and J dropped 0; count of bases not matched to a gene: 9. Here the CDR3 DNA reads TGTGCCAGCAGTGGAGGACTAGCGGGGAAACCATCGAACACCGGGGAGCTGTTTTTT. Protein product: CASSGGLAGKPSNTGELFF.

This chain's CDR3 is CASSPDTAWEPQHF. The CDR3 coding sequence is TGTGCCAGCAGCCCTGACACGGCCTGGGAGCCCCAGCATTTT. The V gene is TRBV28, the J gene TRBJ1-5; D gene uncertain. Per germline, CDR1 MDHEN and CDR2 SYDVKM. The CDR3 is 14 residues long. V lost 6 bases to trimming and J lost 8 bases, with 17 bases between them. The whole variable domain, remainder taken from reference TRBV28 and TRBJ1-5, is DVKVTQSSRYLVKRTGEKVFLECVQDMDHENMFWYRQDPGLGLRLIYFSYDVKMKEKGDIPEGYSVSREKKERFSLILESASTNQTSMYLCASSPDTAWEPQHFGDGTRLSIL.

CDR3 region: CASSLNTGLNYGYTF. The CDR3 region has the DNA TGTGCCAGCAGTTTAAACACAGGGCTAAACTATGGCTACACCTTC. The rearrangement links TRBV28 to TRBJ1-2; weak D call: TRBD1 (6 bases). V lost 2 bases and J 2 bases, leaving 12 bases between the germline ends. The CDR3 contains 15 residues. Per the germline V gene, CDR1 is MDHEN and CDR2 is SYDVKM.

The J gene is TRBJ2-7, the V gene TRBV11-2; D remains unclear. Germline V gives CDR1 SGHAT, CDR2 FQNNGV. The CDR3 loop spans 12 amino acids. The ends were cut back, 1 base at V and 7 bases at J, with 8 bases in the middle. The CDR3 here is CASSLASGEQYV. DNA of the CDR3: TGTGCCAGCAGCTTAGCGTCCGGGGAGCAGTACGTC.

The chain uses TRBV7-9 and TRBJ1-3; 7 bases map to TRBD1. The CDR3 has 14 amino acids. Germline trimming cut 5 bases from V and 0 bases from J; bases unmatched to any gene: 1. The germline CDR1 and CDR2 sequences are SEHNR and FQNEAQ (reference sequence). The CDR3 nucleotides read TGTGCCAGCAGCGGACAGGTCTCTGGAAACACCATATATTTT. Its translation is CASSGQVSGNTIYF.

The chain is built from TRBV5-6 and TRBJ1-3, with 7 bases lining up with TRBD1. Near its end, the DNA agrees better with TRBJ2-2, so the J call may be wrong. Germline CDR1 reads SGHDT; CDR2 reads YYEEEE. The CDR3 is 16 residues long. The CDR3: CASSLEGGVDTGELFF. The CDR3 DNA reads TGTGCCAGCAGCTTGGAAGGGGGCGTGGACACCGGGGAGCTGTTTTTT.

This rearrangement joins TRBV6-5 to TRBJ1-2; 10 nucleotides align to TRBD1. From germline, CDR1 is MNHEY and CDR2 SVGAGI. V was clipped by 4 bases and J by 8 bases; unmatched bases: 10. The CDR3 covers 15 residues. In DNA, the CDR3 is TGTGCCAGCAGTTCCCTCTCGACAGGGGGCGAGGGCTACACCTTC. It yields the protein CASSSLSTGGEGYTF.

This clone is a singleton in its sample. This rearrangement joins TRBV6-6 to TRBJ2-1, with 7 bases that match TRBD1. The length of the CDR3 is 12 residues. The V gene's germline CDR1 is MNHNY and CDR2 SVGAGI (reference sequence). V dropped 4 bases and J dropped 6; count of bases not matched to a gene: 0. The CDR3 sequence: CASSWTGNEQFF. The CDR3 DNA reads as TGTGCCAGCAGTTGGACAGGCAATGAGCAGTTCTTC.

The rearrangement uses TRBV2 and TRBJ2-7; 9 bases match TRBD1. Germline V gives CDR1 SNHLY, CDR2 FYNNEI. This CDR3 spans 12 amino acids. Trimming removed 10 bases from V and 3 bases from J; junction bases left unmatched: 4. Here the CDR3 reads CAIPTGGYEQYV. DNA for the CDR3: TGTGCCATCCCGACAGGGGGCTACGAGCAGTACGTC.

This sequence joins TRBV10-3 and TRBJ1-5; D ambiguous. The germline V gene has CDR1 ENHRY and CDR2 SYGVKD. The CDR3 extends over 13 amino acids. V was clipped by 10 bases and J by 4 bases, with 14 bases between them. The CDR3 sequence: CANARNGNQPQHF. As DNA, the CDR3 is TGTGCCAACGCTCGGAACGGGAATCAGCCCCAGCATTTT.

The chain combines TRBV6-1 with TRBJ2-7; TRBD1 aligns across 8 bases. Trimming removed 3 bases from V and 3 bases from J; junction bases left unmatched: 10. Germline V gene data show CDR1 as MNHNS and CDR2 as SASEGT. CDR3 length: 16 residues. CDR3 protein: CASSEWGQEGRYEQYV. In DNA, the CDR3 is TGTGCCAGCAGTGAGTGGGGACAGGAAGGACGCTACGAGCAGTACGTC.

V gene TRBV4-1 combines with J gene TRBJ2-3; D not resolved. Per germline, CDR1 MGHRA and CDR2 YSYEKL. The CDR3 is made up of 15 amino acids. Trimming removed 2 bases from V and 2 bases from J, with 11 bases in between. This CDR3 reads CASSQSPADTDTQYF. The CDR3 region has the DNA TGCGCCAGCAGCCAAAGTCCCGCGGACACAGATACGCAGTATTTT.

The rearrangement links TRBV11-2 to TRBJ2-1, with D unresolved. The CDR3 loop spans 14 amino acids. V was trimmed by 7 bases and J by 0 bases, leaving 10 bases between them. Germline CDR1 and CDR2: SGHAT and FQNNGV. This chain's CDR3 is CASKASGSYNEQFF. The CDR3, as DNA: TGTGCCAGCAAAGCCTCGGGCTCCTACAATGAGCAGTTCTTC. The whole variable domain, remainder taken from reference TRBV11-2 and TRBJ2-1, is EAGVAQSPRYKIIEKRQSVAFWCNPISGHATLYWYQQILGQGPKLLIQFQNNGVVDDSQLPKDRFSAERLKGVDSTLKIQPAKLEDSAVYLCASKASGSYNEQFFGPGTRLTVL.

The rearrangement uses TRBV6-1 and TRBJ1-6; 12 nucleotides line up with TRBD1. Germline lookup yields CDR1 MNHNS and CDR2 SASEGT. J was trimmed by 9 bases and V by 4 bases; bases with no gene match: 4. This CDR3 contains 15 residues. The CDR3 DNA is TGTGCCAGCAGTGTGCCGGGACAGGGGGCTTCACCCCTCCACTTT. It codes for CASSVPGQGASPLHF.

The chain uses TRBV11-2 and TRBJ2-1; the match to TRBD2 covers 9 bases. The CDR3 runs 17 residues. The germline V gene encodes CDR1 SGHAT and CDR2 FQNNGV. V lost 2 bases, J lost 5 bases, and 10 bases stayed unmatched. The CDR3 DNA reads TGTGCCAGCAGCTTACCCCGAGCGGGGGGCGAAAACAATGAGCAGTTCTTC. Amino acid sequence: CASSLPRAGGENNEQFF.

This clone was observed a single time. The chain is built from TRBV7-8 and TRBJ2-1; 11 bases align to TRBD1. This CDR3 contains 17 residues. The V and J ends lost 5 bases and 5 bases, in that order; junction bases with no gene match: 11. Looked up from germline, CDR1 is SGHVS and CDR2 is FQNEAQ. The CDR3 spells CASSPGDRGWLHNEQFF. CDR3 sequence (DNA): TGTGCCAGCAGCCCGGGGGACAGGGGGTGGCTTCACAATGAGCAGTTCTTC. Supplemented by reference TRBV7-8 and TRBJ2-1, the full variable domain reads GAGVSQSPRYKVAKRGQDVALRCDPISGHVSLFWYQQALGQGPEFLTYFQNEAQLDKSGLPSDRFFAERPEGSVSTLKIQRTQQEDSAVYLCASSPGDRGWLHNEQFFGPGTRLTVL.

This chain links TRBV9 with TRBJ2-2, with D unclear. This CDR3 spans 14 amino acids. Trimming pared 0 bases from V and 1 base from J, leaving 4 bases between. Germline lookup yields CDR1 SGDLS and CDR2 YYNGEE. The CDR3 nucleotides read TGTGCCAGCAGCGTAGGCAGGAACACCGGGGAGCTGTTTTTT. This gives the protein CASSVGRNTGELFF.